This T cell receptor (beta chain) stems from a study of T cell responses to AZD1222 COVID-19 vaccine. Study-level points and caveats: At study baseline, merely roughly 6 AZD1222 recipients were seropositive. Across the whole spike, CD4 TCRs peaked at regions 160-218 and 743-854.

As regards this clone: Antigen: not known.

The CDR3 consists of 15 residues. Germline V lookup: CDR1 LNHDA, CDR2 SQIVND (reference sequence). V shed 0 bases, J shed 2 bases, and the junction held 1 base outside the gene matches. Profiling relied on immunoSEQ multiplex PCR, and the TCRdb table lists in-frame clones only, not all of them. This table holds 180,000 or so clones, roughly 90% found once. This specimen consisted of peripheral blood, obtained 28 days after the second AZD1222 dose. The origin of this receptor is an adult who received the AZD1222 COVID-19 vaccine. J is TRBJ2-4 and V is TRBV19; the match to TRBD2 covers 7 bases. Here the CDR3 reads CASSIDGTTKNIQYF. The CDR3 DNA sequence: TGTGCCAGTAGTATAGATGGGACTACCAAAAACATTCAGTACTTC.